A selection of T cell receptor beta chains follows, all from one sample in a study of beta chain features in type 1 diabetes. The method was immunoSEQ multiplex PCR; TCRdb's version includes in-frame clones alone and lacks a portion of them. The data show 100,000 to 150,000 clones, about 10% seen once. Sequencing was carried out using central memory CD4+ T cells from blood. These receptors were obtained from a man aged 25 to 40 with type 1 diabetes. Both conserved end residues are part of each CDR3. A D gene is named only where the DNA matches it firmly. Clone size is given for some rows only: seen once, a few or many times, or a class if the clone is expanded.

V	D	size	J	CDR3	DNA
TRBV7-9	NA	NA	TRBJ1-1	CASSSNRENTEAFF	TGTGCCAGCAGCTCAAACAGGGAGAACACTGAAGCTTTCTTT
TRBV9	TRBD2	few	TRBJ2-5	CASSRTSGGARQETQYF	TGTGCCAGCAGCCGGACTAGCGGGGGGGCCCGTCAAGAGACCCAGTACTTC
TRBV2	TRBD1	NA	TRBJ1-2	CASSEGPGGQYGYTF	TGTGCCAGCAGTGAAGGGCCAGGGGGCCAGTATGGCTACACCTTC
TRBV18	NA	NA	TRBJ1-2	CASSPYTANYGYTF	TGTGCCAGCTCACCATACACAGCTAACTATGGCTACACCTTC
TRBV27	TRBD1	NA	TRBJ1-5	CAVGQDNQPQHF	TGTGCCGTGGGACAGGACAATCAGCCCCAGCATTTT
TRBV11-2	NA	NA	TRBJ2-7	CASSSSSYEQYF	TGTGCCAGCAGCTCTAGTTCCTACGAGCAGTACTTC
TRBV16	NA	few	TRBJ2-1	CASSQSLRGEQFF	TGTGCCAGCAGCCAATCTTTAAGGGGGGAGCAGTTCTTC
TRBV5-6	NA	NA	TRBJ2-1	CASSLRGAFNEQFF	TGTGCCAGCAGCTTGCGGGGGGCCTTCAATGAGCAGTTCTTC
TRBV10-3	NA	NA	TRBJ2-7	CAIRQGSYEQYF	TGTGCCATCAGACAGGGCTCCTACGAGCAGTACTTC
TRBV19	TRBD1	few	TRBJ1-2	CASTGQGYGYTF	TGTGCCAGTACGGGACAGGGCTATGGCTACACCTTC
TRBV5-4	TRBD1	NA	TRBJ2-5	CASSTGGAGETQYF	TGTGCCAGCAGCACAGGGGGCGCAGGGGAGACCCAGTACTTC
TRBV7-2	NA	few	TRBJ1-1	CASSLALAGHTEAFF	TGTGCCAGCAGCTTAGCGCTGGCAGGCCACACTGAAGCTTTCTTT
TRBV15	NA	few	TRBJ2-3	CATSRSSRLVTDTQYF	TGTGCCACCAGCAGATCGTCGCGTTTGGTTACAGATACGCAGTATTTT
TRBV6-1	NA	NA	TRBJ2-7	CASGPWDILEQYF	TGTGCCAGCGGCCCGTGGGACATTTTGGAGCAGTACTTC
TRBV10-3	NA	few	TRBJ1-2	CAISEGAARGGYTF	TGTGCCATCAGTGAGGGGGCTGCAAGGGGTGGCTACACCTTC
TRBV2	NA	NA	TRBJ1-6	CASSLQNSPLHF	TGTGCCAGCAGTTTACAGAATTCACCCCTCCACTTT
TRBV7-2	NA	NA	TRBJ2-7	CASSQGLHSEQYF	TGTGCCAGCAGCCAGGGACTGCATAGCGAGCAGTACTTC
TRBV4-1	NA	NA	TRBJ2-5	CASSPSKAGETQYF	TGCGCCAGCAGCCCTTCGAAGGCGGGAGAGACCCAGTACTTC
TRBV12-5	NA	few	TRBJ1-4	CASGTDQGNEKLFF	TGTGCTAGTGGCACCGATCAGGGGAATGAAAAACTGTTTTTT
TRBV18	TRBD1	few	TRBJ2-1	CASSREGQGGTGRQFF	TGTGCCAGCTCCCGAGAAGGACAGGGGGGTACCGGTAGGCAGTTCTTC
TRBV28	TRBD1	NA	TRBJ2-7	CASSSTGTGGSYEQYF	TGTGCCAGCAGTTCTACAGGGACAGGAGGGAGCTACGAGCAGTACTTC
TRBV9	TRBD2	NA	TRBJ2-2	CASSSGVGDTGELFF	TGTGCCAGCAGCAGCGGGGTGGGAGACACCGGGGAGCTGTTTTTT
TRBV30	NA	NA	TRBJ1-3	CAWRPPGVRGNTIYF	TGTGCCTGGAGACCCCCAGGGGTAAGGGGGAACACCATATATTTT
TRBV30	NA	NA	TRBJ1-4	CAWSVSGPRGEKLFF	TGTGCCTGGAGTGTATCAGGGCCCAGGGGTGAAAAACTGTTTTTT
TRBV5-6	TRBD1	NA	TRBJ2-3	CASRRTGGRLPDTQYF	TGTGCCAGCAGGCGAACAGGGGGGAGATTACCAGATACGCAGTATTTT
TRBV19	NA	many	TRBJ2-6	CASSISGANVLTF	TGTGCCAGTAGTATCTCCGGGGCCAACGTCCTGACTTTC
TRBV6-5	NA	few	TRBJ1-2	CASSTTGAVNYGYTF	TGTGCCAGCAGTACGACAGGAGCGGTTAACTATGGCTACACCTTC
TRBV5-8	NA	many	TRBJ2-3	CASSLGGTRNTDTQYF	TGTGCCAGCAGCTTGGGAGGCACGCGGAACACAGATACGCAGTATTTT
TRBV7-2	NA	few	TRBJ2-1	CASSLYGEQFF	TGTGCCAGCAGCTTATACGGGGAGCAGTTCTTC
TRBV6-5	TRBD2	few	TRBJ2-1	CASSYGGRGNEQFF	TGTGCCAGCAGTTACGGCGGGAGGGGGAATGAGCAGTTCTTC
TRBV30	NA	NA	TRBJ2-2	CATDQGSGELFF	TGTGCCACAGATCAGGGGTCCGGGGAGCTGTTTTTT
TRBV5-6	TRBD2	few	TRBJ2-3	CASSLGIGASGYTDTQYF	TGTGCCAGCAGCTTGGGTATCGGGGCTAGCGGATACACAGATACGCAGTATTTT
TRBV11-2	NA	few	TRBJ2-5	CASSLASGETQYF	TGTGCCAGCAGCTTAGCCTCCGGAGAGACCCAGTACTTC
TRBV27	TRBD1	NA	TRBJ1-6	CASSPARSGGPNSPLHF	TGTGCCAGCAGCCCAGCTCGGTCAGGGGGACCAAATTCACCCCTCCACTTT
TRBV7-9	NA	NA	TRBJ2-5	CASSLTTEQETQYF	TGTGCCAGCAGCTTGACCACAGAGCAAGAGACCCAGTACTTC
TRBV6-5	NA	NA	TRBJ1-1	CASSYSMRDTEAFF	TGTGCCAGCAGTTACTCGATGCGGGACACTGAAGCTTTCTTT
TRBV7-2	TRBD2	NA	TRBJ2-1	CASSRGVPYNEQFF	TGTGCCAGCAGCCGGGGGGTCCCCTACAATGAGCAGTTCTTC
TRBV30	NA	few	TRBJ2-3	CAWSFRGADTQYF	TGTGCCTGGAGTTTCAGGGGCGCAGATACGCAGTATTTT
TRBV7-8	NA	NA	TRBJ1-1	CASSSLTGNTEAFF	TGTGCCAGCAGCTCCCTGACAGGGAACACTGAAGCTTTCTTT
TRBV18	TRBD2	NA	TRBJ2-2	CASSPGLAGGSSLFF	TGTGCCAGCTCCCCCGGACTAGCGGGGGGCAGTTCGCTGTTTTTT
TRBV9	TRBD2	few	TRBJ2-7	CASSSTGGSYEQYF	TGTGCCAGCAGCTCCACCGGGGGGTCCTACGAGCAGTACTTC
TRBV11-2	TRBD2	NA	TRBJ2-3	CASSLGASGGRDTQYF	TGTGCCAGCAGCTTAGGGGCTAGCGGGGGGAGAGATACGCAGTATTTT
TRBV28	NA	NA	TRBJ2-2	CASSSLGGAANTGELFF	TGTGCCAGCAGTTCTTTAGGGGGGGCCGCGAACACCGGGGAGCTGTTTTTT
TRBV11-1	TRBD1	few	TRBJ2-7	CASSSRDRGYEQYF	TGTGCCAGCAGCAGCCGGGACAGGGGTTACGAGCAGTACTTC
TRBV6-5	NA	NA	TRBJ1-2	CASSPDGGSGGYTF	TGTGCCAGCAGTCCGGACGGAGGAAGCGGGGGCTACACCTTC
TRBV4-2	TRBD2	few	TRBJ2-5	CASSNLAGGETQYF	TGTGCCAGCAGCAACCTAGCGGGGGGAGAGACCCAGTACTTC
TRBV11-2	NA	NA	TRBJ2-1	CATEGDSYRAKQFF	TGTGCCACCGAAGGGGACTCTTACCGCGCGAAGCAGTTCTTC